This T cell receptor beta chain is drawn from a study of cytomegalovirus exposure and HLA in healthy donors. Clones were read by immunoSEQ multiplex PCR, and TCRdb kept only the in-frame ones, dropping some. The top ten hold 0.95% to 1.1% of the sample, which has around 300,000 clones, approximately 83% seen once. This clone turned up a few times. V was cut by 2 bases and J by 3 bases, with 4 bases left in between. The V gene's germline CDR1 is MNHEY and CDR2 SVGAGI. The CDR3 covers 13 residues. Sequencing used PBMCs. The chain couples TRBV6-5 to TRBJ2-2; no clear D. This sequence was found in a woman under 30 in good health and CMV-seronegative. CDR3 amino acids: CASSYPHTGELFF. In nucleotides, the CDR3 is TGTGCCAGCAGTTACCCTCACACCGGGGAGCTGTTTTTT.